These 9 T cell receptor beta chains were sequenced from one sample in a study of blood T cells in healthy people across ages. The authors ran a second PCR of about 6 to 12 cycles using a sample-barcoded 5' primer and a J-beta primer mix. A single record per CDR3 protein comes from TCRdb applying MiXCR to the 5' RACE reads. Altogether 1.6 million or so distinct CDR3 sequences are present, roughly a third being singletons, with the ten largest covering approximately 10%. The source material was blood. The receptors originated from a woman aged 25 to 39 in good health.

This clonotype occurred a few times. The rearrangement links TRBV20-1 to TRBJ2-2; D ambiguous. V was pared by 5 bases and J by 0 bases, with 7 bases between. The germline gives CDR1 DFQATT, CDR2 SNEGSKA (reference sequence). The CDR3 totals 13 residues. As DNA, the CDR3 is TGCAGTGCTTCACAGACGAACACCGGGGAGCTGTTTTTT. Its translation: CSASQTNTGELFF.

This clonotype was counted between two and nine times. The chain has TRBV2 and TRBJ1-5; D is ambiguous. Between the trimmed V and J ends, which lost 2 bases and 4 bases, there was a span of 9 bases. Germline V gene sequence: CDR1 SNHLY, CDR2 FYNNEI. This CDR3 spans 14 amino acids. For the CDR3, the DNA is TGTGCCAGCAGTGAAAGGGCATTAAATCAGCCCCAGCATTTT. Translated, it gives CASSERALNQPQHF.

The chain carries TRBV19 and TRBJ1-6; 7 nucleotides match TRBD1. The CDR3 contains 15 residues. V was pared by 4 bases and J by 6 bases, with 6 bases of the junction left unmatched. CDR1 and CDR2 from the germline V gene are LNHDA and SQIVND (reference sequence). This CDR3 is CASSTNRDSNSPLHF. Here the CDR3 DNA reads TGTGCCAGTAGTACGAACCGGGACAGTAATTCACCCCTCCACTTT. Drawing the rest from reference TRBV19 and TRBJ1-6, the complete variable domain is DGGITQSPKYLFRKEGQNVTLSCEQNLNHDAMYWYRQDPGQGLRLIYYSQIVNDFQKGDIAEGYSVSREKKESFPLTVTSAQKNPTAFYLCASSTNRDSNSPLHFGNGTRLTVT.

This clonotype was counted once. The J gene is TRBJ2-1, the V gene TRBV15, with D perhaps TRBD1 or TRBD2 (5 bases each). The CDR3 extends over 20 amino acids. V dropped 8 bases and J dropped 4 bases, with 33 bases sitting between them. From germline, CDR1 is LNHNV and CDR2 YYDKDF (reference sequence). CDR3 loop: CATGGPRGTTLRAEYNEQFF. CDR3 DNA: TGTGCCACCGGTGGGCCCCGAGGGACGACACTTAGAGCAGAGTACAATGAGCAGTTCTTC.

The gene calls are TRBV20-1 and TRBJ1-1; D gene uncertain. Germline V gene data show CDR1 as DFQATT and CDR2 as SNEGSKA (reference sequence). Trimming stripped 5 bases from V and 5 bases from J, with 18 bases between. The length of the CDR3 is 14 residues. CDR3 nucleotides: TGCAGTGCTCACCCAGAGGCGTTGAGAACTGAAGCTTTCTTT. This sequence encodes CSAHPEALRTEAFF.

This clonotype has a handful of counts. The genes are TRBV5-1 and TRBJ2-3, with unresolved D. Trimming left V 4 bases short and J 0 bases short, with 9 bases between. CDR1 and CDR2 from the germline V gene are SGHRS and YFSETQ. CDR3 length equals 14 residues. For the CDR3, the DNA is TGCGCCAGCAGCAGTATAACTAGCACAGATACGCAGTATTTT. This translates into CASSSITSTDTQYF.

The chain is built from TRBV28 and TRBJ1-1; unclear D gene. The V end was cut by 6 bases, the J end by 1 base, with 9 bases between. Germline CDR1 MDHEN, CDR2 SYDVKM. The length of the CDR3 is 13 residues. The CDR3 sequence is CASRLKWNTEAFF. In DNA, the CDR3 is TGTGCCAGCAGACTAAAGTGGAACACTGAAGCTTTCTTT.

This clonotype was detected a few times. V usage is TRBV28 and J usage is TRBJ1-1; D gene uncertain. The CDR3 loop spans 17 amino acids. Trimming removed 6 bases at V and 0 bases at J, with 20 bases between. The V gene's germline CDR1 is MDHEN and CDR2 SYDVKM. CDR3 amino acids: CASSGTLNRRMNTEAFF. The CDR3 nucleotides are TGTGCCAGCAGCGGAACCCTTAATAGGAGAATGAACACTGAAGCTTTCTTT.

This clonotype was seen more than once but under ten times. The chain links TRBV7-6 to TRBJ2-1; 8 bases fit TRBD1. The CDR3 loop spans 16 amino acids. Unmatched junction bases numbered 16, after V lost 6 bases and J lost 9 bases. Germline V gives CDR1 SGHVS, CDR2 FNYEAQ. CDR3 region: CASSPTGGPFRGEQFF. In DNA form, the CDR3 reads TGTGCCAGCAGTCCTACAGGGGGGCCCTTTCGGGGTGAGCAGTTCTTC.